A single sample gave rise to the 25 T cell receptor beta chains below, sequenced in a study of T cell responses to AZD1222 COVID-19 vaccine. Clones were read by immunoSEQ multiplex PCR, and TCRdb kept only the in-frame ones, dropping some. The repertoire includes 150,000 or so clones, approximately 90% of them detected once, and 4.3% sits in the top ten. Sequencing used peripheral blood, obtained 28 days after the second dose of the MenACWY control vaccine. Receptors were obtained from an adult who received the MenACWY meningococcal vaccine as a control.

CDR3 in DNA: TGTGCCAGCAGTTTATCCCCCCCGGAGGGAGGAGGCTACACCTTC. It codes for CASSLSPPEGGGYTF. V and J are TRBV28 and TRBJ1-2; D gene uncertain. CDR3 length: 15 amino acids. V was clipped by 1 base and J by 8 bases, with 17 bases between them. In germline, CDR1 is MDHEN, CDR2 SYDVKM.

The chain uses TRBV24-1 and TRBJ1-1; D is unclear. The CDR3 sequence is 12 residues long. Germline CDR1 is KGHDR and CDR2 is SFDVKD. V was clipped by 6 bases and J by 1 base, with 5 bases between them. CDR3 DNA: TGTGCCACCAGTTTGGGGAACACTGAAGCTTTCTTT. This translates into CATSLGNTEAFF.

In DNA, the CDR3 is TGTGCCAGCAGCACTGGAACCGGGCCCCGAGGGGATACGCAGTATTTT. Encoded protein: CASSTGTGPRGDTQYF. V and J are TRBV5-5 and TRBJ2-3; D is perhaps TRBD2 (5 bases). The CDR3 has 16 amino acids. Trimming took 4 bases from V and 6 from J, leaving 21 bases between them. Germline CDR1 and CDR2: SGHKS and YYEKEE (reference sequence).

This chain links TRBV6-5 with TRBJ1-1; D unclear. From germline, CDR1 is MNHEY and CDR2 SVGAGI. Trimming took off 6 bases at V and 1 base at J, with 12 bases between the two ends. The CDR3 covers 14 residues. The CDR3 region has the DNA TGTGCCAGCAGCACTACTTACAGGAACACTGAAGCTTTCTTT. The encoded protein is CASSTTYRNTEAFF.

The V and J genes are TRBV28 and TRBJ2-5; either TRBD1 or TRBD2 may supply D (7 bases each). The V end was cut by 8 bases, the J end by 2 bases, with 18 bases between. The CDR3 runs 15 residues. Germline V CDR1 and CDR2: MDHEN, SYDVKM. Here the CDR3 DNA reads TGTGCCAGCCGTGTAGGCGGGGGACAGCAAGAGACCCAGTACTTC. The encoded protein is CASRVGGGQQETQYF.

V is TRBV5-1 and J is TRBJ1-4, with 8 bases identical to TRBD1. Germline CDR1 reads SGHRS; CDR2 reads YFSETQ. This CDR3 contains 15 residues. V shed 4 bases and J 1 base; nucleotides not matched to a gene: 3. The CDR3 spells CASSQDRGTNEKLFF. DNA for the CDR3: TGCGCCAGCAGCCAAGACAGGGGAACTAATGAAAAACTGTTTTTT.

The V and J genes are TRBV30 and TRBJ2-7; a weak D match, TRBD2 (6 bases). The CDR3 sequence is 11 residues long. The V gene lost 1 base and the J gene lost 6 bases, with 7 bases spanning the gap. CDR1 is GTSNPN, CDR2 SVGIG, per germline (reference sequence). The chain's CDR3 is CAWSEEGEQYF. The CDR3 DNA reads TGTGCCTGGAGTGAGGAGGGCGAGCAGTACTTC.

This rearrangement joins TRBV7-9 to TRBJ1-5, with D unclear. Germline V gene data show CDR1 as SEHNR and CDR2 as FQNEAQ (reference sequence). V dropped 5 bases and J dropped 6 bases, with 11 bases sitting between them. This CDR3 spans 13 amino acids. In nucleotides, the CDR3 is TGTGCCAGCAGCCCGAATTCGGCTCAGCCCCAGCATTTT. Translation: CASSPNSAQPQHF.

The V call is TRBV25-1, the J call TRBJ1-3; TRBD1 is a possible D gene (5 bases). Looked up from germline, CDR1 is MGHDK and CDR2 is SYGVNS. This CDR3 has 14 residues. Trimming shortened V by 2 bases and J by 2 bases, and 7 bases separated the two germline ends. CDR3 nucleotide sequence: TGTGCCAGCAGTGAACGGGGGGCTGGAAACACCATATATTTT. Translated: CASSERGAGNTIYF.

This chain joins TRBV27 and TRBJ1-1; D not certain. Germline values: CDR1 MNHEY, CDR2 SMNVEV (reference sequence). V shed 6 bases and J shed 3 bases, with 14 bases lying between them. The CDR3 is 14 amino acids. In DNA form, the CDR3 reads TGTGCCAGCAGATCGCCTAGGAGTCACACTGAAGCTTTCTTT. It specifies CASRSPRSHTEAFF.

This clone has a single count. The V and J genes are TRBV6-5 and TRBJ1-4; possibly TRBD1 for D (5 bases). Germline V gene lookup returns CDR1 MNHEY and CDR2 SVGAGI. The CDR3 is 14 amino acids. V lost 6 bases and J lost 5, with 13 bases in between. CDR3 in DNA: TGTGCCAGCAGAACCCCGGGGCGGAATGAAAAACTGTTTTTT. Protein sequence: CASRTPGRNEKLFF.

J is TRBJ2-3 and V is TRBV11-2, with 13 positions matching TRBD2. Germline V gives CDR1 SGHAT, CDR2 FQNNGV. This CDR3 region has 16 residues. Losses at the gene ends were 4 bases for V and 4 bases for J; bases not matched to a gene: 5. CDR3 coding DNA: TGTGCCAGCAGCTACACTAGCGGGAGGGCCTCAGATACGCAGTATTTT. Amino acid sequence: CASSYTSGRASDTQYF.

The CDR3 spells CASTHDREDYEQYF. CDR3 DNA sequence: TGTGCCAGCACCCACGACAGGGAAGACTACGAGCAGTACTTC. This chain connects TRBV7-2 to TRBJ2-7, with 7 positions matching TRBD1. V dropped 7 bases and J dropped 3; count of bases not matched to a gene: 9. In germline, CDR1 is SGHTA, CDR2 FQGNSA. The length of the CDR3 is 14 residues.

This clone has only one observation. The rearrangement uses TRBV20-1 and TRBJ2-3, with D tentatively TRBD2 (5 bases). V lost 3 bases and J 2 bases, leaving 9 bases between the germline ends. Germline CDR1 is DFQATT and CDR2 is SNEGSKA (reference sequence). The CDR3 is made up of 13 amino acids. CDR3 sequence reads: CSASSDPTDTQYF. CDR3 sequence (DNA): TGCAGTGCTAGTAGCGATCCCACAGATACGCAGTATTTT.

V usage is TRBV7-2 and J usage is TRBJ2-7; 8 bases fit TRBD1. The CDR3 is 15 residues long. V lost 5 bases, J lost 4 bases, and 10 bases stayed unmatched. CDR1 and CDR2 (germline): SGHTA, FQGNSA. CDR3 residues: CASSARTGSEYEQYF. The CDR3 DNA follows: TGTGCCAGCAGCGCCCGGACAGGGAGTGAGTACGAGCAGTACTTC.

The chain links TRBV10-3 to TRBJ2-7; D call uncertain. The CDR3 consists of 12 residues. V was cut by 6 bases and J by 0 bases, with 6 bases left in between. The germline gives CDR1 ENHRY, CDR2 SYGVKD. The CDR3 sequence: CAIRGVSYEQYF. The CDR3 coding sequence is TGTGCCATCAGAGGAGTCTCCTACGAGCAGTACTTC.

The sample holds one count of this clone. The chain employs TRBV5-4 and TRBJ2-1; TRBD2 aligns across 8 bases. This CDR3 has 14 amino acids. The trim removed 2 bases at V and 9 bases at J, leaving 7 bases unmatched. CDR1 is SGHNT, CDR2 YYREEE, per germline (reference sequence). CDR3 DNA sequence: TGTGCCAGCAGCTTAGGAGCGGGAGACGGTGAGCAGTTCTTC. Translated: CASSLGAGDGEQFF.

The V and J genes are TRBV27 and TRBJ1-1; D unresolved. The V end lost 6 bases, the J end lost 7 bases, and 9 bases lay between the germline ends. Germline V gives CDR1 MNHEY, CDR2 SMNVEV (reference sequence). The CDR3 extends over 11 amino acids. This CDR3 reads CASSDTIEAFF. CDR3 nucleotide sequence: TGTGCCAGCAGCGACACAATTGAAGCTTTCTTT.

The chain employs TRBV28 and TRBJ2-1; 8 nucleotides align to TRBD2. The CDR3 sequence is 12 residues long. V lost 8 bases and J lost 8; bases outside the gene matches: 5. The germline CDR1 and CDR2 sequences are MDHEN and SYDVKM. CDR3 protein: CASGREVDEQFF. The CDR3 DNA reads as TGTGCCAGCGGGCGGGAGGTAGATGAGCAGTTCTTC. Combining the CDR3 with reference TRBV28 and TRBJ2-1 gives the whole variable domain DVKVTQSSRYLVKRTGEKVFLECVQDMDHENMFWYRQDPGLGLRLIYFSYDVKMKEKGDIPEGYSVSREKKERFSLILESASTNQTSMYLCASGREVDEQFFGPGTRLTVL.

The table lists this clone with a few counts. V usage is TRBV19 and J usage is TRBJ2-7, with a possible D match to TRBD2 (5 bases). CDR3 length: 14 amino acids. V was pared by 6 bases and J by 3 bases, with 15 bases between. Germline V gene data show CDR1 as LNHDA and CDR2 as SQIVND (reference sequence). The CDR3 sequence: CASSRLGGNYEQYF. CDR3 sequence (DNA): TGTGCCAGTAGCCGGCTAGGAGGTAACTACGAGCAGTACTTC.

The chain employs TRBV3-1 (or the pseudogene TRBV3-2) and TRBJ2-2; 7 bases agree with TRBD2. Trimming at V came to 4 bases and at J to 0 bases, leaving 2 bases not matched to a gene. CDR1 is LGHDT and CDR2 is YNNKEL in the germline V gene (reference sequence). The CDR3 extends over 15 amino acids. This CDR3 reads CASSPTSPNTGELFF. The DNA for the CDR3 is TGTGCCAGCAGCCCGACTAGCCCGAACACCGGGGAGCTGTTTTTT.

The CDR3 sequence: CASSADRGRGLGYTF. The CDR3 DNA reads TGTGCCAGCAGTGCCGACAGGGGGCGCGGGTTGGGCTACACCTTC. The genes are TRBV25-1 and TRBJ1-2; 10 bases match TRBD1. The CDR3 totals 15 residues. Germline CDR1 is MGHDK and CDR2 is SYGVNS. V shed 4 bases and J 8 bases; nucleotides not matched to a gene: 10.

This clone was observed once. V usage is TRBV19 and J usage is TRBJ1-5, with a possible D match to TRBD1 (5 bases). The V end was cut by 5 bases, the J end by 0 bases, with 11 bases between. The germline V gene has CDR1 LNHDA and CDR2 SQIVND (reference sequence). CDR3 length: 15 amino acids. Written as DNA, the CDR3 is TGTGCCAGTAGTCCAAGACAGATTAGCAATCAGCCCCAGCATTTT. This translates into CASSPRQISNQPQHF.

The CDR3 loop is CASSSPGTGPNTEAFF. CDR3 DNA sequence: TGTGCCAGCAGTTCCCCCGGCACAGGGCCGAACACTGAAGCTTTCTTT. V usage is TRBV28 and J usage is TRBJ1-1; tentative D call: TRBD1 (6 bases). The CDR3 contains 16 residues. V lost 4 bases, J lost 1 base, and 16 bases lay in between. Germline lookup yields CDR1 MDHEN and CDR2 SYDVKM. Filled out from reference TRBV28 and TRBJ1-1, the complete variable domain reads DVKVTQSSRYLVKRTGEKVFLECVQDMDHENMFWYRQDPGLGLRLIYFSYDVKMKEKGDIPEGYSVSREKKERFSLILESASTNQTSMYLCASSSPGTGPNTEAFFGQGTRLTVV.

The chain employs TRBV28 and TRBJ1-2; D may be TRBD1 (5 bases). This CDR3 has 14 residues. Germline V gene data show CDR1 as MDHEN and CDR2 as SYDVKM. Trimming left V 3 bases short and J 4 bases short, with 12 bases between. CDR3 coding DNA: TGTGCCAGCAGTTTTTCCCATCAGGGCTATGGCTACACCTTC. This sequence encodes CASSFSHQGYGYTF.